This entry features one T cell receptor (beta chain) sequence. Cohort 3 recovery required two negative PCRs, clearance, or symptom resolution. This entry belongs to a study of blood T cell repertoires in COVID-19. Study-wide background: COVID-19 samples, acute and convalescent, were from the United States, Italy and Spain.

The CDR3 is made up of 14 amino acids. Germline assignment: CDR1 SGHVS and CDR2 FQNEAQ. Trimming cost V 5 bases and J 1 base, with 9 bases left between them. The assay was immunoSEQ multiplex PCR, and TCRdb's table has in-frame clones only and misses some. The data hold about 220,000 clones, with roughly 89% observed a single time. This chain uses TRBV7-8 with TRBJ2-1, with D unresolved. Sample: PBMCs or T cells enriched from blood (not recorded which). This sequence was found in a middle-aged woman who had recovered from COVID-19. The CDR3: CASSIDFSYNEQFF. In DNA, the CDR3 is TGTGCCAGCAGCATAGACTTTTCCTACAATGAGCAGTTCTTC.